This entry features one T cell receptor beta chain sequence. Germline CDR1 SGHRS, CDR2 YFSETQ. The V and J ends lost 3 bases and 5 bases respectively, with 16 bases between them. The CDR3 runs 15 residues. Per the original methods: Estimated nucleated cell counts came from reference gene primer amplification. Libraries were prepared by immunoSEQ multiplex PCR; TCRdb keeps only in-frame clonotypes and omits some of them. That table is the source of V, J and clone size, and D and trimming were worked out from the DNA. The sample includes 65,000 or so clones, over 75% of them seen just once. These data come from a study of blood T cell repertoires in COVID-19. Across the whole study: Spain, Italy and the United States supplied samples that represented acute and convalescent COVID-19. PBMCs, B-cell-depleted T cells, or T cells were the source of the cDNA or gDNA that made up the material.

Sample: peripheral blood. The chain recombines TRBV5-1 with TRBJ2-3, with no clear D. This sequence was found in a middle-aged man with active COVID-19. Here the CDR3 DNA reads TGCGCCAGCAGCTGGCTAGGTGGAGACCGAGATACGCAGTATTTT. Its protein is CASSWLGGDRDTQYF.